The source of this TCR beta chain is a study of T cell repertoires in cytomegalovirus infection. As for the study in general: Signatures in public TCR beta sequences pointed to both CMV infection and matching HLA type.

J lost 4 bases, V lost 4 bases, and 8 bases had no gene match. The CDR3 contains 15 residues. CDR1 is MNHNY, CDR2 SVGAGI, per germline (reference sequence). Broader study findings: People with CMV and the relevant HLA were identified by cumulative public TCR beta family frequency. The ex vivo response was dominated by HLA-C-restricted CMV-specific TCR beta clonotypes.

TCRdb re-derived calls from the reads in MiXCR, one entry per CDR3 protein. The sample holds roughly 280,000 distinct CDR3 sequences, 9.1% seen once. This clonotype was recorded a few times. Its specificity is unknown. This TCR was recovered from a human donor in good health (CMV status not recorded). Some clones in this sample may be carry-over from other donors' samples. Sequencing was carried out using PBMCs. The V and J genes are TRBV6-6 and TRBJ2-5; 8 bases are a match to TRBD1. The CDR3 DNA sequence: TGTGCCAGCAGTTTCACAGGGGGAAAAGGAGAGACCCAGTACTTC. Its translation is CASSFTGGKGETQYF.